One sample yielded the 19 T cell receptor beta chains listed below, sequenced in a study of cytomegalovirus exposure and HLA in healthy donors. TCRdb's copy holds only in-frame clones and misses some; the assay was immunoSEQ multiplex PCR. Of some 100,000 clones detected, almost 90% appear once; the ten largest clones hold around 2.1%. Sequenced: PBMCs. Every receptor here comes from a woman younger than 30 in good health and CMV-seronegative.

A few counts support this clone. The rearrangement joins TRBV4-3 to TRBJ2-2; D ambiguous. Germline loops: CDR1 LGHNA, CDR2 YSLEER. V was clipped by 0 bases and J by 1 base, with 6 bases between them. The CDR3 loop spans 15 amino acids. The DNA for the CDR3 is TGCGCCAGCAGCCAAGAGTTCAGGAACACCGGGGAGCTGTTTTTT. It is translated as CASSQEFRNTGELFF.

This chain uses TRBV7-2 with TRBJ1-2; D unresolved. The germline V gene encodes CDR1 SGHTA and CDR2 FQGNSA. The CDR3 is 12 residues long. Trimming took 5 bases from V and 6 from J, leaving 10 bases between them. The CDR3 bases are TGTGCCAGCAGCCCCCGCGGGGATGGCTACACCTTC. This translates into CASSPRGDGYTF.

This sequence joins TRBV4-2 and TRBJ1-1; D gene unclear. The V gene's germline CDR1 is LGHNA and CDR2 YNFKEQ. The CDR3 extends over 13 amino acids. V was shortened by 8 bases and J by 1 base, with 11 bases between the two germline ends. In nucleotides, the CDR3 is TGTGCCAGCCGGCCATTAGCGAACACTGAAGCTTTCTTT. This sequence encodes CASRPLANTEAFF.

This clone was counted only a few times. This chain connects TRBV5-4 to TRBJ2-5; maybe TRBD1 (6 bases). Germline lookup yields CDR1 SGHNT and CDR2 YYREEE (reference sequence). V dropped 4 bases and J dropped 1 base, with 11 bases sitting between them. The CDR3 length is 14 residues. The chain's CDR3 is CASSTGQTQETQYF. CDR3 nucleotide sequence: TGTGCCAGCAGCACTGGACAGACCCAAGAGACCCAGTACTTC.

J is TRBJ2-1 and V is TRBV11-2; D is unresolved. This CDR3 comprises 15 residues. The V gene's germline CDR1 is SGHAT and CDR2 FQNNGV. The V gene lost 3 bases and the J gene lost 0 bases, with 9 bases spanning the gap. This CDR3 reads CASSFATSSYNEQFF. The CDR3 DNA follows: TGTGCCAGCAGCTTCGCAACAAGCTCCTACAATGAGCAGTTCTTC.

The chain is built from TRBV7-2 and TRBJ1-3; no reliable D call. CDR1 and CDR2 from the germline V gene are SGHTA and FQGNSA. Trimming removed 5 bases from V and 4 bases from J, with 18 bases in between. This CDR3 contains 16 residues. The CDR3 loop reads CASSPGRVQAGNTIYF. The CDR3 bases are TGTGCCAGCAGCCCCGGGAGGGTACAAGCCGGAAACACCATATATTTT.

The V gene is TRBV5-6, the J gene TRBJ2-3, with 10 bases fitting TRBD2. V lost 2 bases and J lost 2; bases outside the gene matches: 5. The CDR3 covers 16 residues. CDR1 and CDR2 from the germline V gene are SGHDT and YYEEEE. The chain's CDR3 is CASSFGSGGSTDTQYF. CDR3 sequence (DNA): TGTGCCAGCAGCTTCGGTAGCGGGGGGTCCACAGATACGCAGTATTTT.

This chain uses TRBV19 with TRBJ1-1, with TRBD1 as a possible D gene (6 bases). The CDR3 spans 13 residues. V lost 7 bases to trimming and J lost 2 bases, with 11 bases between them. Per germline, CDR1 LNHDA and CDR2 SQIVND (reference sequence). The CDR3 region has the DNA TGTGCCAGTATGACAGGTGGTAACACTGAAGCTTTCTTT. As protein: CASMTGGNTEAFF.

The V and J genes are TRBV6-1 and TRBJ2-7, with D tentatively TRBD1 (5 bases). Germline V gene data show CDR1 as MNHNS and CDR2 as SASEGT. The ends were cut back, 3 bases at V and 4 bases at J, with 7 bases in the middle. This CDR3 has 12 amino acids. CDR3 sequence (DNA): TGTGCCAGCAGTGATGCAGGGTACGAGCAGTACTTC. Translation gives CASSDAGYEQYF.

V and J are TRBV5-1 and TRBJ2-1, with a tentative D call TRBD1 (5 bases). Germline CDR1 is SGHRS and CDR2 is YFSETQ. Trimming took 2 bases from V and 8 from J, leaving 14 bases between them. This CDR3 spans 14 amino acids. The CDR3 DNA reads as TGCGCCAGCAGCTTCCCCAGGGTTGGCGATGAGCAGTTCTTC. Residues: CASSFPRVGDEQFF. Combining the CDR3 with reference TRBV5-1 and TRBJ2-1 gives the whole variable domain KAGVTQTPRYLIKTRGQQVTLSCSPISGHRSVSWYQQTPGQGLQFLFEYFSETQRNKGNFPGRFSGRQFSNSRSEMNVSTLELGDSALYLCASSFPRVGDEQFFGPGTRLTVL.

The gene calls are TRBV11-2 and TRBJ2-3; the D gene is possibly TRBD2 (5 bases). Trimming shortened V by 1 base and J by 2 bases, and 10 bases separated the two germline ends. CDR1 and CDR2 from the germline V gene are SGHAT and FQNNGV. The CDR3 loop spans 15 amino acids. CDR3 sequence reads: CASSLGNGITDTQYF. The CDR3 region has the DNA TGTGCCAGCAGCTTAGGGAACGGGATCACAGATACGCAGTATTTT. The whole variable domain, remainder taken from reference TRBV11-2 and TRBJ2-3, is EAGVAQSPRYKIIEKRQSVAFWCNPISGHATLYWYQQILGQGPKLLIQFQNNGVVDDSQLPKDRFSAERLKGVDSTLKIQPAKLEDSAVYLCASSLGNGITDTQYFGPGTRLTVL.

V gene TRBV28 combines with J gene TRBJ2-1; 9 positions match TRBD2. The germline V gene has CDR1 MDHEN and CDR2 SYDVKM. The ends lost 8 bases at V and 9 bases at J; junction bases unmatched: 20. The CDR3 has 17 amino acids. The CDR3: CASRIHIAGAKASEQFF. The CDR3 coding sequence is TGTGCCAGCCGGATACACATAGCGGGGGCAAAAGCAAGTGAGCAGTTCTTC.

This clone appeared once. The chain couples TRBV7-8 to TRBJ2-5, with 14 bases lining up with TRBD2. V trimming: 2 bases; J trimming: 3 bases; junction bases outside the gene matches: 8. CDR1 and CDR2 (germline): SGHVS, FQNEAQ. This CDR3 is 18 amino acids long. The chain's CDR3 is CASSLNYVGLAGEETQYF. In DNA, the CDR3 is TGTGCCAGCAGCTTAAATTACGTGGGACTAGCGGGGGAAGAGACCCAGTACTTC.

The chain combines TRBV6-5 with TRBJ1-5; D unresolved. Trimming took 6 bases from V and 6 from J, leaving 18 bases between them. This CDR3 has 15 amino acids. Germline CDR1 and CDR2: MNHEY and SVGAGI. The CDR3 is CASSRTRIPGQPQHF. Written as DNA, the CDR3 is TGTGCCAGCAGCCGGACTCGCATTCCGGGTCAGCCCCAGCATTTT.

CDR3 bases: TGCGCCAGCAGCCAAGACGTTAGCGGGGGGTACCAAGAGACCCAGTACTTC. This gives the protein CASSQDVSGGYQETQYF. The rearrangement links TRBV4-1 to TRBJ2-5, with 10 bases identical to TRBD2. The trim removed 0 bases at V and 0 bases at J, leaving 4 bases unmatched. The CDR3 is 17 amino acids. Germline V gene data show CDR1 as MGHRA and CDR2 as YSYEKL.

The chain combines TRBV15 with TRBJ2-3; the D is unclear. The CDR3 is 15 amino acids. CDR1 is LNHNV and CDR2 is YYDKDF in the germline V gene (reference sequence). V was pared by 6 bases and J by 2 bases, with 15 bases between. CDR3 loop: CATSKNLYLTDTQYF. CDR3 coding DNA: TGTGCCACCAGTAAGAACCTATACCTCACAGATACGCAGTATTTT.

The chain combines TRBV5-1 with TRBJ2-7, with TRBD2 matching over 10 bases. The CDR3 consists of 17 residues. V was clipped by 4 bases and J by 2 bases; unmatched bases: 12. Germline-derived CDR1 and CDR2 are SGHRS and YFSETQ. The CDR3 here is CASSLTWLAGAPYEQYF. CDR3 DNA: TGCGCCAGCAGCCTTACTTGGCTAGCGGGGGCTCCCTACGAGCAGTACTTC.

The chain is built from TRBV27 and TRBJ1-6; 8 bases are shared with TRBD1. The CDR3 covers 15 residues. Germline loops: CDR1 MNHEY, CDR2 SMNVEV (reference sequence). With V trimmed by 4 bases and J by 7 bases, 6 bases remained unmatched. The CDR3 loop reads CASSSFRDRNSPLHF. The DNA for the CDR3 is TGTGCCAGCAGTTCCTTCCGGGACAGGAATTCACCCCTCCACTTT.

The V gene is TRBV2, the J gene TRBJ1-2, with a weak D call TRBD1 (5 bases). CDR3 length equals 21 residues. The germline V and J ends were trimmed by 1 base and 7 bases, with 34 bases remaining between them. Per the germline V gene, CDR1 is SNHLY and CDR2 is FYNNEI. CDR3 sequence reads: CASSEDSLKILRWGEDVGYTF. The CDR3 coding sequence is TGTGCCAGCAGTGAAGACTCTTTGAAAATCTTACGGTGGGGGGAGGATGTTGGCTACACCTTC.